This T cell receptor beta chain was captured in a study of control samples from healthy donors and cancer patients. The table came from immunoSEQ multiplex PCR; TCRdb's copy has only in-frame clones and leaves some out. The sample consists of about 130,000 clones, about 88% of them appearing once. V shed 4 bases, J shed 4 bases, and the junction held 9 bases outside the gene matches. The CDR3 consists of 17 residues. This receptor was obtained from a man between 50 and 59 years old in good health. The sample was blood. The chain has TRBV23-1 and TRBJ1-3; 11 positions match TRBD1. Being an ORF, TRBV23-1 has a function that is uncertain. Written as DNA, the CDR3 is TGCGCCAGCAGTCTCCTCGGACAGGGGGCGCACGGAAACACCATATATTTT. Translated, it gives CASSLLGQGAHGNTIYF.